These 27 T cell receptor beta chains originate from one sample sequenced in a study of cytomegalovirus exposure and HLA in healthy donors. The PCR used 60 Vbeta and 13 Jbeta primers. The protocol was immunoSEQ multiplex PCR, while the TCRdb copy is restricted to in-frame clones and leaves out a portion. The table includes 100,000 to 150,000 clones, roughly four fifths detected once. The sequenced sample consisted of PBMCs. Receptor source: a man aged 35 to 55 in good health and CMV-seronegative.

The V and J genes are TRBV10-3 and TRBJ2-3, with TRBD1 as a possible D gene (6 bases). Between the trimmed V and J ends, which lost 3 bases and 0 bases, there was a span of 13 bases. CDR3 length: 16 residues. Germline V gene data show CDR1 as ENHRY and CDR2 as SYGVKD. CDR3 sequence reads: CAISDRTDTSTDTQYF. CDR3 sequence (DNA): TGTGCCATCAGTGACCGGACAGACACTAGCACAGATACGCAGTATTTT.

There are a few counts of this clone. The chain recombines TRBV6-6 with TRBJ1-4, with D tentatively TRBD1 (5 bases). Germline V gives CDR1 MNHNY, CDR2 SVGAGI (reference sequence). V was cut by 5 bases and J by 8 bases, with 18 bases left in between. This CDR3 has 15 residues. The CDR3 region is CASSPLGGGGEKLFF. DNA for the CDR3: TGTGCCAGCAGTCCCCTTGGGGGGGGTGGAGAAAAACTGTTTTTT.

V and J are TRBV2 and TRBJ1-1; 11 bases match TRBD1. V trimming: 6 bases; J trimming: 4 bases; junction bases outside the gene matches: 4. This CDR3 has 14 amino acids. Germline V gene sequence: CDR1 SNHLY, CDR2 FYNNEI. In DNA form, the CDR3 reads TGTGCCAGCAGGGGACAGGGGGTCCCCACTGAAGCTTTCTTT. Its translation is CASRGQGVPTEAFF.

The J gene is TRBJ2-2, the V gene TRBV4-2, with D possibly matching TRBD1 (7 bases). The CDR3 consists of 15 residues. The germline CDR1 and CDR2 sequences are LGHNA and YNFKEQ. Trimming took 5 bases from V and 1 from J, leaving 11 bases between them. The CDR3 DNA follows: TGTGCCAGCAGCGCAGGGGGAGGGAACACCGGGGAGCTGTTTTTT. Protein sequence: CASSAGGGNTGELFF.

V usage is TRBV18 and J usage is TRBJ1-1; D is ambiguous. V gave up 0 bases and J gave up 6 bases, with 11 bases separating them. The CDR3 runs 14 residues. CDR1 is KGHSH, CDR2 LQKENI, per germline. CDR3 nucleotide sequence: TGTGCCAGCTCACCACCGCGCCAGGCCCCTGAAGCTTTCTTT. Translation gives CASSPPRQAPEAFF.

This chain links TRBV7-9 with TRBJ2-7, with 7 bases matching TRBD2. This CDR3 is built from 15 residues. Germline lookup yields CDR1 SEHNR and CDR2 FQNEAQ (reference sequence). J was trimmed by 5 bases and V by 5 bases; bases with no gene match: 12. CDR3 protein: CASSRMTSRSNEQYF. In DNA form, the CDR3 reads TGTGCCAGCAGCCGGATGACTAGCAGGTCCAACGAGCAGTACTTC.

This clone has just one count. The gene calls are TRBV18 and TRBJ2-1; TRBD1 agrees at 11 bases. The CDR3 is 15 residues long. The V gene end was trimmed by 6 bases and the J gene end by 6 bases; junction bases not matched to a gene: 7. The germline V gene encodes CDR1 KGHSH and CDR2 LQKENI. DNA of the CDR3: TGTGCCAGCTCTCCCGGGACAGGGGGGTTCAATGAGCAGTTCTTC. Protein: CASSPGTGGFNEQFF. Full variable domain (missing parts from reference TRBV18 and TRBJ2-1): NAGVMQNPRHLVRRRGQEARLRCSPMKGHSHVYWYRQLPEEGLKFMVYLQKENIIDESGMPKERFSAEFPKEGPSILRIQQVVRGDSAAYFCASSPGTGGFNEQFFGPGTRLTVL.

The chain recombines TRBV30 with TRBJ2-7; 8 nucleotides line up with TRBD2. Germline CDR1 reads GTSNPN; CDR2 reads SVGIG (reference sequence). The CDR3 contains 12 residues. The trim removed 8 bases at V and 7 bases at J, leaving 10 bases unmatched. The CDR3 here is CAIRGGVGEQYF. DNA of the CDR3: TGTGCCATTCGGGGGGGAGTGGGTGAGCAGTACTTC.

The gene calls are TRBV7-2 and TRBJ2-4; 7 bases fit TRBD2. Germline lookup yields CDR1 SGHTA and CDR2 FQGNSA. The CDR3 totals 11 residues. J lost 15 bases, V lost 4 bases, and 6 bases had no gene match. The CDR3, as DNA: TGTGCCAGCAGCTCCCTAGCGGAGCGGTACTTC. Translating it yields CASSSLAERYF. The whole variable domain, remainder taken from reference TRBV7-2 and TRBJ2-4, is GAGVSQSPSNKVTEKGKDVELRCDPISGHTALYWYRQSLGQGLEFLIYFQGNSAPDKSGLPSDRFSAERTGGSVSTLTIQRTQQEDSAVYLCASSSLAERYFGAGTRLSVL.

The rearrangement links TRBV5-1 to TRBJ1-1, with TRBD1 as a possible D gene (5 bases). Germline V gene lookup returns CDR1 SGHRS and CDR2 YFSETQ. Trimming removed 6 bases at V and 5 bases at J, with 11 bases between. This CDR3 is 12 amino acids long. For the CDR3, the DNA is TGCGCCAGCAAGGTGGGGGGTACTGAAGCTTTCTTT. Translating it yields CASKVGGTEAFF.

The chain links TRBV11-2 to TRBJ1-6; D uncertain. Trimming pared 4 bases from V and 8 bases from J, leaving 15 bases between. Per the germline V gene, CDR1 is SGHAT and CDR2 is FQNNGV. The CDR3 has 15 residues. The CDR3 region has the DNA TGTGCCAGCAGCTCCCTGGGGAGTACGGATTCACCCCTCCACTTT. Its translation: CASSSLGSTDSPLHF. Filled out from reference TRBV11-2 and TRBJ1-6, the complete variable domain reads EAGVAQSPRYKIIEKRQSVAFWCNPISGHATLYWYQQILGQGPKLLIQFQNNGVVDDSQLPKDRFSAERLKGVDSTLKIQPAKLEDSAVYLCASSSLGSTDSPLHFGNGTRLTVT.

This rearrangement joins TRBV4-2 to TRBJ2-2, with TRBD2 matching 8 bases. The germline gives CDR1 LGHNA, CDR2 YNFKEQ. With 0 bases clipped from V and 4 bases from J, the junction kept 10 bases outside the gene matches. The CDR3 has 18 amino acids. CDR3 in amino acids: CASSQESSGRGVTGELFF. The CDR3 DNA reads as TGTGCCAGCAGCCAAGAATCAAGCGGGAGAGGGGTCACCGGGGAGCTGTTTTTT.

The chain is built from TRBV10-3 and TRBJ1-2; D is uncertain. Germline V gene lookup returns CDR1 ENHRY and CDR2 SYGVKD. Trimming left V 4 bases short and J 4 bases short, with 7 bases between. The CDR3 totals 12 residues. The CDR3: CAISGGPYGYTF. The CDR3 DNA follows: TGTGCCATCAGTGGCGGGCCCTATGGCTACACCTTC.

The chain employs TRBV4-3 and TRBJ2-1; 10 bases map to TRBD2. Trimming removed 0 bases from V and 9 bases from J; junction bases left unmatched: 8. Germline V gene data show CDR1 as LGHNA and CDR2 as YSLEER. This CDR3 is built from 16 residues. The CDR3 reads CASSQDAGLASTEQFF. The CDR3 nucleotides read TGCGCCAGCAGCCAAGATGCGGGACTAGCGTCTACTGAGCAGTTCTTC.

The chain links TRBV27 to TRBJ1-6; perhaps TRBD1 as D (6 bases). Germline V gene lookup returns CDR1 MNHEY and CDR2 SMNVEV (reference sequence). This CDR3 region has 15 residues. The V gene lost 6 bases and the J gene lost 3 bases, with 12 bases spanning the gap. The CDR3 DNA reads as TGTGCCAGCAGATGGGGGCAAAACTATAATTCACCCCTCCACTTT. Translated, it gives CASRWGQNYNSPLHF.

This clone came up a few times. The chain carries TRBV7-2 and TRBJ2-7, with D perhaps matching TRBD2 (7 bases). The germline V gene has CDR1 SGHTA and CDR2 FQGNSA. This CDR3 contains 17 residues. Trimming removed 2 bases from V and 7 bases from J, with 24 bases in between. The CDR3 DNA follows: TGTGCCAGCAGCTTAAGACAAGGGGGGGGGCGGGCTGAGGAGCAGTACTTC. Amino acids: CASSLRQGGGRAEEQYF.

J is TRBJ1-1 and V is TRBV5-5; no reliable D call. Deletions cut 3 bases from V and 1 base from J, with 7 bases between. The CDR3 length is 13 residues. Germline V gene lookup returns CDR1 SGHKS and CDR2 YYEKEE (reference sequence). DNA for the CDR3: TGTGCCAGCAGCTACATGCCGAACACTGAAGCTTTCTTT. Translated: CASSYMPNTEAFF.

The chain has TRBV2 and TRBJ1-1, with a weak D call TRBD1 (5 bases). The V gene lost 5 bases and the J gene lost 0 bases, with 13 bases spanning the gap. The CDR3 is 15 amino acids. Germline V gene data show CDR1 as SNHLY and CDR2 as FYNNEI. As DNA, the CDR3 is TGTGCCAGCAGTACGGGGGGGTCCCTGAACACTGAAGCTTTCTTT. It is translated as CASSTGGSLNTEAFF.

This sequence joins TRBV9 and TRBJ1-2; TRBD1 is a possible D gene (5 bases). Germline V gives CDR1 SGDLS, CDR2 YYNGEE. V was pared by 3 bases and J by 2 bases, with 11 bases between. CDR3 length: 14 amino acids. The CDR3, as DNA: TGTGCCAGCAGCGCACAGGAGGGGAACTATGGCTACACCTTC. Its protein is CASSAQEGNYGYTF.

The sample holds a few counts of this clone. The chain employs TRBV6-1 and TRBJ2-7; 12 nucleotides agree with TRBD2. V gave up 6 bases and J gave up 3 bases; unmatched junction bases: 6. The germline gives CDR1 MNHNS, CDR2 SASEGT. CDR3 length: 15 amino acids. This CDR3 reads CASSLTSGGRYEQYF. The CDR3 DNA reads TGTGCCAGCAGCCTAACTAGCGGGGGGCGCTACGAGCAGTACTTC.

V is TRBV7-2 and J is TRBJ1-2, with TRBD1 matching over 8 bases. The germline V gene has CDR1 SGHTA and CDR2 FQGNSA. The V segment lost 5 bases and the J segment 3 bases; nucleotides outside the gene matches: 5. The CDR3 covers 14 residues. The CDR3 DNA is TGTGCCAGCAGCCTCAACAGGGGGGACTATGGCTACACCTTC. Protein sequence: CASSLNRGDYGYTF.

This clone was counted a few times. This sequence joins TRBV19 and TRBJ2-5; D unclear. Germline V gene lookup returns CDR1 LNHDA and CDR2 SQIVND (reference sequence). The CDR3 runs 11 residues. Trimming took off 8 bases at V and 5 bases at J, with 9 bases between the two ends. The CDR3 DNA sequence: TGTGCCAGTGGCGGAGTTGAGACCCAGTACTTC. It translates to CASGGVETQYF.

This chain uses TRBV30 with TRBJ1-1; D is undetermined. The CDR3 totals 11 residues. CDR1 is GTSNPN and CDR2 is SVGIG in the germline V gene (reference sequence). Deletions cut 0 bases from V and 10 bases from J, with 9 bases between. DNA for the CDR3: TGTGCCTGGAGTGTTCAAACCAGAGCTTTCTTT. Translation gives CAWSVQTRAFF.

The chain couples TRBV5-1 to TRBJ2-3; 16 nucleotides align to TRBD2. The CDR3 length is 18 residues. J was trimmed by 0 bases and V by 3 bases; bases with no gene match: 4. CDR1 SGHRS and CDR2 YFSETQ come from the germline V gene. CDR3 sequence: CASSSGLAGGRSTDTQYF. CDR3 nucleotide sequence: TGCGCCAGCAGCTCGGGACTAGCGGGAGGGCGTAGCACAGATACGCAGTATTTT.

The J gene is TRBJ2-3, the V gene TRBV10-2; the D gene is possibly TRBD2 (5 bases). The CDR3 runs 14 residues. Germline CDR1 is WSHSY and CDR2 is SAAADI. V lost 5 bases and J 3 bases, leaving 12 bases between the germline ends. CDR3 bases: TGCGCCAGCAGTTTACTAGGGTATACAGATACGCAGTATTTT. This sequence encodes CASSLLGYTDTQYF.

The rearrangement links TRBV5-8 to TRBJ2-7; a possible D gene is TRBD1 (5 bases). V shed 2 bases and J shed 6 bases, with 9 bases lying between them. The CDR3 loop spans 12 amino acids. The V gene's germline CDR1 is SGHTS and CDR2 YDEGEE. CDR3 DNA sequence: TGTGCCAGCAGCTTCGACAGCTTCGAGCAGTACTTC. It specifies CASSFDSFEQYF.

This clone has just a few counts. This chain links TRBV19 with TRBJ2-3; possible D gene TRBD1, 6 bases. The germline CDR1 and CDR2 sequences are LNHDA and SQIVND (reference sequence). There are 14 residues in the CDR3. The V end was cut by 3 bases, the J end by 4 bases, with 11 bases between. The DNA of the CDR3 is TGTGCCAGTAGTATCACAGGGCGCGCAGATACGCAGTATTTT. It is translated as CASSITGRADTQYF.